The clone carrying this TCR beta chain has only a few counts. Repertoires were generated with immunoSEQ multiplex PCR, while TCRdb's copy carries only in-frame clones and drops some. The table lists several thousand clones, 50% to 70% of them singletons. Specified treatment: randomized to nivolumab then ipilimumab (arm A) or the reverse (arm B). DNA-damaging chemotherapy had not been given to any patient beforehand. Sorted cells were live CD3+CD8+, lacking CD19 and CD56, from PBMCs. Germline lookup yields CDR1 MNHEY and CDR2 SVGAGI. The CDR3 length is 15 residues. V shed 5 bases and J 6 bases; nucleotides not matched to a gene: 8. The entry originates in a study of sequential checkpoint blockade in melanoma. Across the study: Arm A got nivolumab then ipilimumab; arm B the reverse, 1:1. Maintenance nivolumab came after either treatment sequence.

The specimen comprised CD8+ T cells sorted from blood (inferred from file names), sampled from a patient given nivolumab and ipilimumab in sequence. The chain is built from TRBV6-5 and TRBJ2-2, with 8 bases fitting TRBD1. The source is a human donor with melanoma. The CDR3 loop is CASSPRTGSAGELFF. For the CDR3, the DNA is TGTGCCAGCAGTCCCCGGACAGGGTCGGCCGGGGAGCTGTTTTTT.